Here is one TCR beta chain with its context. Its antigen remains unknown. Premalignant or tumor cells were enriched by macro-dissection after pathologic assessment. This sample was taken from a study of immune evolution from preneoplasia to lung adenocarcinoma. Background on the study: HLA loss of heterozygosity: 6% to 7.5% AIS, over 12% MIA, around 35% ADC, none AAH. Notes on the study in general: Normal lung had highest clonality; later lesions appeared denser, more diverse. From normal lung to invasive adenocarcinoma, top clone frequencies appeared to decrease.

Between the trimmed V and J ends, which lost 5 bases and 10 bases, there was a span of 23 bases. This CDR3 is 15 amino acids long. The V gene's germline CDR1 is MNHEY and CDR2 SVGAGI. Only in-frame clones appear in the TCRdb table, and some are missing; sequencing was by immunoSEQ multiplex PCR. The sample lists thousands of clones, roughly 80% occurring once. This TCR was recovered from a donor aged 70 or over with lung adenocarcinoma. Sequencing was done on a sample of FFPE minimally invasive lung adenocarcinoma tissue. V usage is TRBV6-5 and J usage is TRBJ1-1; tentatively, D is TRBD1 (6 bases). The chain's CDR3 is CASSQEYRAAQGAFF. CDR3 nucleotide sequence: TGTGCCAGCAGTCAAGAATACAGGGCAGCTCAGGGAGCTTTCTTT.